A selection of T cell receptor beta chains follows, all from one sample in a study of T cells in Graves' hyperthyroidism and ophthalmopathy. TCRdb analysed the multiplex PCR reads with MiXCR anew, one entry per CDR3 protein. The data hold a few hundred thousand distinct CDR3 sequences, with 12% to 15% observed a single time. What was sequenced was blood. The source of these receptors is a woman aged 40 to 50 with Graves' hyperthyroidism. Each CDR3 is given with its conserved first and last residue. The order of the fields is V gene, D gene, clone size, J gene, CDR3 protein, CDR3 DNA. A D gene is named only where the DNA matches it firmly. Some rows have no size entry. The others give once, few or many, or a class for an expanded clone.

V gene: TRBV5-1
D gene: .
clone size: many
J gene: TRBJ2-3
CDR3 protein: CASSPFEGATDTQYF
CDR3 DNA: TGCGCCAGCAGCCCTTTTGAGGGAGCAACGGATACGCAGTATTTT

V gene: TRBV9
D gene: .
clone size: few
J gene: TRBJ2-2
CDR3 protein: CASSSAEPGELFF
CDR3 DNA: TGTGCCAGCAGCTCCGCCGAACCCGGGGAGCTGTTTTTT

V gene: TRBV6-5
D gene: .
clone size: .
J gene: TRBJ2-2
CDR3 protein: CASSYSPGAGELFF
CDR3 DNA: TGTGCCAGCAGTTACTCCCCGGGGGCCGGGGAGCTGTTTTTT

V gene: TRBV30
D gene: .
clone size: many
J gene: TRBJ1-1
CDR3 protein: CAWSVPRAPGMNTEAFF
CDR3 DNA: TGTGCCTGGAGTGTACCTCGGGCCCCAGGGATGAACACTGAAGCTTTCTTT

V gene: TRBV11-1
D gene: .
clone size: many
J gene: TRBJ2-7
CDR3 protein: CASRWGPEAYEQYF
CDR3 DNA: TGTGCCAGCCGATGGGGACCCGAAGCCTACGAGCAGTACTTC

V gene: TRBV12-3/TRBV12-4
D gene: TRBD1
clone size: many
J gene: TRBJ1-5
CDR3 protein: CASRTGGNQPQHF
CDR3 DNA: TGTGCCAGCAGGACAGGGGGCAATCAGCCCCAGCATTTT

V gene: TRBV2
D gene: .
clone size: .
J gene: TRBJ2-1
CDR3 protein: CASGKGSQLNRQFF
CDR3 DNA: TGTGCCAGCGGAAAGGGATCCCAATTAAATAGGCAGTTCTTC

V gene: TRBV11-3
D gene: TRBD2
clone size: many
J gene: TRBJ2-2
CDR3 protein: CASSSYLAGANTGELFF
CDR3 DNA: TGTGCCAGCAGCTCGTATTTAGCGGGAGCGAACACCGGGGAGCTGTTTTTT

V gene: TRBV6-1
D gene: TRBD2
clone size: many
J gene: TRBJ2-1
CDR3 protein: CASSEARLAVYNEQFF
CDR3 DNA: TGTGCCAGCAGTGAAGCACGGCTAGCGGTCTACAATGAGCAGTTCTTC

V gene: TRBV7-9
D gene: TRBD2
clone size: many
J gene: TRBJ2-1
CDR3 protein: CASSSTGTSGSDEQFF
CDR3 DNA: TGTGCCAGCAGCTCAACCGGGACTAGCGGGAGCGATGAGCAGTTCTTC

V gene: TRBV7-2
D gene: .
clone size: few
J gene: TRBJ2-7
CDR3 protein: CASNYAGSSYEQYF
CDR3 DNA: TGTGCCAGCAACTACGCAGGGAGCTCCTACGAGCAGTACTTC

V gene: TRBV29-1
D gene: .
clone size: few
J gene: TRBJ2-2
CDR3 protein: CSVEGGPGELFF
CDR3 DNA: TGCAGCGTTGAAGGGGGACCCGGGGAGCTGTTTTTT

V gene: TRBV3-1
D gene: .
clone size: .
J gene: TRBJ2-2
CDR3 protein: CASSYSTGTTNTGELFF
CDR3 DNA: TGTGCCAGCAGTTACAGTACGGGGACGACGAACACCGGGGAGCTGTTTTTT

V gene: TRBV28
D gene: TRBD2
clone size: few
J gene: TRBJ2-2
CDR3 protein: CASSLRGTSGSLRVGGELFF
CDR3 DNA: TGTGCCAGCAGTTTACGTGGGACTAGCGGGAGCCTACGGGTTGGCGGGGAGCTGTTTTTT

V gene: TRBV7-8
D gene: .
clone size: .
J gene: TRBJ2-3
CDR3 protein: CASSQVVPDTQYF
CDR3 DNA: TGTGCCAGCAGCCAAGTTGTACCAGATACGCAGTATTTT

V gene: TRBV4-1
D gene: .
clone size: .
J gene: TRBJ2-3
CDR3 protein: CASSPLQLGDRDTQYF
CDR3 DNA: TGCGCCAGCAGCCCACTACAGTTAGGTGATCGAGATACGCAGTATTTT

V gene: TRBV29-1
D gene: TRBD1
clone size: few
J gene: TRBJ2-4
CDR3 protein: CSVEGDRGPQNIQYF
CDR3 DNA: TGCAGCGTTGAGGGGGACAGGGGGCCCCAAAACATTCAGTACTTC

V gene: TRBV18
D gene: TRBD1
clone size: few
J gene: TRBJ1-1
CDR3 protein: CASSPIQGALNAEAFF
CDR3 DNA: TGTGCCAGCTCACCGATTCAGGGGGCCCTGAACGCTGAAGCTTTCTTT

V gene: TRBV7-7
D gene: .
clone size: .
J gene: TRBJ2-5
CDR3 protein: CASSPGTIQETQYF
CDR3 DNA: TGTGCTAGCAGCCCAGGAACTATCCAAGAGACCCAGTACTTC

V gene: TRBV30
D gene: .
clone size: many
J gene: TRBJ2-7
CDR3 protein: CAWTRRGIYEQYF
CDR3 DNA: TGTGCCTGGACCCGACGGGGGATCTACGAGCAGTACTTC